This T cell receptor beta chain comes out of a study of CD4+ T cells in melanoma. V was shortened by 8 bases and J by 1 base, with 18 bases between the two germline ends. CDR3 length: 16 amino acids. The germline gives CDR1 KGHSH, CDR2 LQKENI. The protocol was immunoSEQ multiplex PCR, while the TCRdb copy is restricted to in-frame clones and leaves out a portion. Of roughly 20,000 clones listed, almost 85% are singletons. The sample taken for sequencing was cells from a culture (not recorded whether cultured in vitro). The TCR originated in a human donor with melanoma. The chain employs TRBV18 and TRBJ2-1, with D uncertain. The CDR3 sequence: CASGLHGRGSYNEQFF. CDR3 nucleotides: TGTGCCAGCGGCCTTCACGGGCGCGGATCCTACAATGAGCAGTTCTTC. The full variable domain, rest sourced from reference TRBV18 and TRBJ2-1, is NAGVMQNPRHLVRRRGQEARLRCSPMKGHSHVYWYRQLPEEGLKFMVYLQKENIIDESGMPKERFSAEFPKEGPSILRIQQVVRGDSAAYFCASGLHGRGSYNEQFFGPGTRLTVL.